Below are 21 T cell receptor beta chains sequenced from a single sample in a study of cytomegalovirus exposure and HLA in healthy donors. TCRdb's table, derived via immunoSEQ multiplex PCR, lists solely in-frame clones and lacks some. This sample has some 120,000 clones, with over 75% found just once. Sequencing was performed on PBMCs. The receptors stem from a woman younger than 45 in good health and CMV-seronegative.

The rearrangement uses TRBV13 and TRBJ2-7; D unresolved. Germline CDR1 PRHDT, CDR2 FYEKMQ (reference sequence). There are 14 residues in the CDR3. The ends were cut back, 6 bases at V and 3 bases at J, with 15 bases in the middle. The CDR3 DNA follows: TGTGCCAGCAGTCCCCCCCGGGTACGCTACGAGCAGTACTTC. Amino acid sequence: CASSPPRVRYEQYF.

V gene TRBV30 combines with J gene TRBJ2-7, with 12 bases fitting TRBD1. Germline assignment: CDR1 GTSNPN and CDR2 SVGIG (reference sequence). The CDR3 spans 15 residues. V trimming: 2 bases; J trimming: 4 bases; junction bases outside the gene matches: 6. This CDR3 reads CAWSPGQGAGYEQYF. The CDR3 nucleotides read TGTGCCTGGAGTCCGGGACAGGGGGCCGGGTACGAGCAGTACTTC.

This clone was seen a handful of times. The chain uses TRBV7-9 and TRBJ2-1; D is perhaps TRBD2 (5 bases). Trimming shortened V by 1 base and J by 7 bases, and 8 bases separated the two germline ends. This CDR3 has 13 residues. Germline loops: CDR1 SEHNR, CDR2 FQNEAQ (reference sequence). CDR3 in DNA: TGTGCCAGCAGCTTAGGAGCGGATAATGAGCAGTTCTTC. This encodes CASSLGADNEQFF. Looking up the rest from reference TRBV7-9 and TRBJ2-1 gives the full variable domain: DTGVSQNPRHKITKRGQNVTFRCDPISEHNRLYWYRQTLGQGPEFLTYFQNEAQLEKSRLLSDRFSAERPKGSFSTLEIQRTEQGDSAMYLCASSLGADNEQFFGPGTRLTVL.

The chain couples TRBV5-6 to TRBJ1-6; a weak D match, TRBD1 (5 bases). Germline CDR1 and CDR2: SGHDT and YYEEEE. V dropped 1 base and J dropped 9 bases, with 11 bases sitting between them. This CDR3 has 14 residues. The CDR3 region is CASSLNAGRSPLHF. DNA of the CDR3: TGTGCCAGCAGCTTGAACGCGGGGCGTTCACCCCTCCACTTT.

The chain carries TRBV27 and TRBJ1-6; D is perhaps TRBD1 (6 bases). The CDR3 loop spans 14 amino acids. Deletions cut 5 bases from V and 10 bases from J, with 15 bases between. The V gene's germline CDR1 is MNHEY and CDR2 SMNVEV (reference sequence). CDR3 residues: CASSPPPRGSPLHF. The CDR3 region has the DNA TGTGCCAGCAGTCCCCCCCCGAGGGGGTCACCCCTCCACTTT.

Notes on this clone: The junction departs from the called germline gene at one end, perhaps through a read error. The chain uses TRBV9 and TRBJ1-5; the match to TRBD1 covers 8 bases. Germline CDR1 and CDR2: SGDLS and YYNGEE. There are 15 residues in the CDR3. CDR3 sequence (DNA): TGTGCCAGCAGCGCTACCGGGACAGGCGATCACCCCCAGCATTTT. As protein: CASSATGTGDHPQHF. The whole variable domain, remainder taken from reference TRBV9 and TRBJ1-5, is DSGVTQTPKHLITATGQRVTLRCSPRSGDLSVYWYQQSLDQGLQFLIQYYNGEERAKGNILERFSAQQFPDLHSELNLSSLELGDSALYFCASSATGTGDHPQHFGDGTRLSIL.

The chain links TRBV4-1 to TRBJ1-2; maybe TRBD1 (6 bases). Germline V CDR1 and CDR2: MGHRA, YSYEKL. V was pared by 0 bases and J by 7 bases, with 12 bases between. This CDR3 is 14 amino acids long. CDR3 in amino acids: CASSQDEGVGGYTF. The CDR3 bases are TGCGCCAGCAGCCAAGATGAGGGGGTAGGTGGCTACACCTTC.

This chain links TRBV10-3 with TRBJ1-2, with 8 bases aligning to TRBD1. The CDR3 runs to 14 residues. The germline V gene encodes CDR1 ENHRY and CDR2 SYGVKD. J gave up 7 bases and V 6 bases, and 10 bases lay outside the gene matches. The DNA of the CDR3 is TGTGCCATCAGAGAACGGGACAGGATCGGTGGCTACACCTTC. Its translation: CAIRERDRIGGYTF.

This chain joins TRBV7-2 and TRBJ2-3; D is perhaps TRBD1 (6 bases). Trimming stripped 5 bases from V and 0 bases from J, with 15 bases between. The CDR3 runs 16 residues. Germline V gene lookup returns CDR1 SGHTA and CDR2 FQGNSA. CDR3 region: CASSRDRFTSTDTQYF. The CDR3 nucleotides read TGTGCCAGCAGCCGTGACAGGTTCACTAGCACAGATACGCAGTATTTT.

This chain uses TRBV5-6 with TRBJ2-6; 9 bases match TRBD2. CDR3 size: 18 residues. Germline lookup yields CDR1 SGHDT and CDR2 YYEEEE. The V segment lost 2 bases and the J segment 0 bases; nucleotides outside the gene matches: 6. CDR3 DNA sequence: TGTGCCAGCAGCTTCACCGGACTAGCGAGCTCTGGGGCCAACGTCCTGACTTTC. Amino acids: CASSFTGLASSGANVLTF.

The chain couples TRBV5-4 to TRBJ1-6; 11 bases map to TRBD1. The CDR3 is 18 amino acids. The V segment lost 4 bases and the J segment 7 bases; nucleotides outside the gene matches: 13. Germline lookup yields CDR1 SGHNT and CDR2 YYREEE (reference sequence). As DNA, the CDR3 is TGTGCCAGCAGCCTCGGACAGGGGGCGCGGGGAGGGAATTCACCCCTCCACTTT. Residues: CASSLGQGARGGNSPLHF.

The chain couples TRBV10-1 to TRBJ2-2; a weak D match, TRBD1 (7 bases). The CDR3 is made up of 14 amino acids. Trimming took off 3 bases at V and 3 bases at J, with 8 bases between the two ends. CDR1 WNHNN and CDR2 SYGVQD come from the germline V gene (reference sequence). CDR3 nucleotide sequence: TGCGCCAGCAGTGACAGGGGGGACACCGGGGAGCTGTTTTTT. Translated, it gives CASSDRGDTGELFF.

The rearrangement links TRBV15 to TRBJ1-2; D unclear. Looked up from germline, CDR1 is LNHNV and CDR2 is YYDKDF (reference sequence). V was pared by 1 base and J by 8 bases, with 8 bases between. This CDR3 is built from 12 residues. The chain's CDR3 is CATSRGGGGYTF. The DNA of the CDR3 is TGTGCCACCAGCAGAGGAGGAGGGGGCTACACCTTC.

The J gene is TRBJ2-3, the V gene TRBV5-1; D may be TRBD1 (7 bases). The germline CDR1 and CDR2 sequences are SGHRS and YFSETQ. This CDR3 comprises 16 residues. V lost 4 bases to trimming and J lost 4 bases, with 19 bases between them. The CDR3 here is CASSRVARGRSDTQYF. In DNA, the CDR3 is TGCGCCAGCAGCCGTGTGGCCAGGGGGAGGTCAGATACGCAGTATTTT.

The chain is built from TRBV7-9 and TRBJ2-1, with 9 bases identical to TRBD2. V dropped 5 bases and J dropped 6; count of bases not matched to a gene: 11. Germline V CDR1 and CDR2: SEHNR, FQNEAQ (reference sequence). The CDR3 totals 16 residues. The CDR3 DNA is TGTGCCAGCAGCGAACAGACTAGCGGTGAGTTCAATGAGCAGTTCTTC. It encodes CASSEQTSGEFNEQFF.

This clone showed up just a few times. CDR3 in amino acids: CASSPTGGIGHEQYF. The CDR3 coding sequence is TGTGCCAGCAGCCCGACAGGGGGGATCGGCCACGAGCAGTACTTC. The rearrangement links TRBV28 to TRBJ2-7; TRBD1 matches at 9 bases. Germline-derived CDR1 and CDR2 are MDHEN and SYDVKM. The V segment lost 6 bases and the J segment 5 bases; nucleotides outside the gene matches: 11. The CDR3 consists of 15 residues.

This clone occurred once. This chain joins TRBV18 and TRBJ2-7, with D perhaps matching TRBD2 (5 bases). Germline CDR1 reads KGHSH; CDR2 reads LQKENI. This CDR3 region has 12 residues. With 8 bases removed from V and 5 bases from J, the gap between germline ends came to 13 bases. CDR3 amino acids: CASVRPSHEQYF. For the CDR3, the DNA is TGTGCCAGCGTGAGACCTAGCCACGAGCAGTACTTC.

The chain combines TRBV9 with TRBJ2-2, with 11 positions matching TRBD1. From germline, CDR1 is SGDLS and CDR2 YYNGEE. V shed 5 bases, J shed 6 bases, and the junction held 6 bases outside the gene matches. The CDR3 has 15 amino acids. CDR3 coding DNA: TGTGCCAGCAGAGCCGGGACAGGGGGTTCCGGGGAGCTGTTTTTT. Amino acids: CASRAGTGGSGELFF.

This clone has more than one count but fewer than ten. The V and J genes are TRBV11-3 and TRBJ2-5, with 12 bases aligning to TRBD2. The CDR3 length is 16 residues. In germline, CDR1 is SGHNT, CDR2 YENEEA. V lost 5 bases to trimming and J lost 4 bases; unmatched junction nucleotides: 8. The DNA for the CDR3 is TGTGCCAGCAGCACTCGGACTAGCGGGGCGGGAGAGACCCAGTACTTC. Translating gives CASSTRTSGAGETQYF.

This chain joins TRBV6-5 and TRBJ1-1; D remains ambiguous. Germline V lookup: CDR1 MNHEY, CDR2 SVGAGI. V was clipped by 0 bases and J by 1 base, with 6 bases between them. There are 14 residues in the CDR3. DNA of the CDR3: TGTGCCAGCAGTTACTCGGCCAGGAACACTGAAGCTTTCTTT. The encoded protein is CASSYSARNTEAFF.

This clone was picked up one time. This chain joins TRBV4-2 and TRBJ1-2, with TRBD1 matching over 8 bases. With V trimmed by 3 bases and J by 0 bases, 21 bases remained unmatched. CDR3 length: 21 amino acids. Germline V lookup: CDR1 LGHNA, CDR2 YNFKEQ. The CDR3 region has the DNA TGTGCCAGCAGCCATGCACGAGGGGGGACAGGCAATACATACTCTAACTATGGCTACACCTTC. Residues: CASSHARGGTGNTYSNYGYTF.